Listed below are T cell receptor beta chains from one sample, sequenced in a study of cytomegalovirus exposure and HLA in healthy donors. The assay was immunoSEQ multiplex PCR, and TCRdb's table has in-frame clones only and misses some. The sample has about 130,000 clones; 70% to 85% are singletons. The sample was PBMCs. The receptors were gathered from a boy between 2 and 10 years old in good health and CMV-seronegative. Both conserved end residues are part of each CDR3. A D gene is named only where the DNA matches it firmly. Not every row has a clone size; where given, it reads once, few, many or a size class.

abundance,v_gene,j_gene,len,d_gene,CDR3aa,CDR3nt
-,TRBV18,TRBJ1-4,21,TRBD1,CASSPVDLKAGTGDRNEKLFF,TGTGCCAGCTCACCAGTCGACCTTAAGGCCGGGACAGGCGATCGAAATGAAAAACTGTTTTTT
-,TRBV19,TRBJ2-1,13,TRBD1,CASSIGRGNEQFF,TGTGCCAGTAGTATCGGCAGGGGGAATGAGCAGTTCTTC
-,TRBV7-9,TRBJ2-1,14,TRBD1,CASRGQGAYNEQFF,TGTGCCAGCAGGGGACAGGGGGCCTACAATGAGCAGTTCTTC
-,TRBV4-3,TRBJ1-6,18,-,CASSQDLGQSSYNSPLHF,TGCGCCAGCAGCCAAGATCTGGGGCAGAGCTCCTATAATTCACCCCTCCACTTT
-,TRBV13,TRBJ1-1,13,-,CASSLGATDEAFF,TGTGCCAGCAGCTTAGGAGCGACAGATGAAGCTTTCTTT
-,TRBV7-2,TRBJ1-6,16,TRBD1,CASSFKQGPYNSPLHF,TGTGCCAGCAGCTTCAAACAGGGGCCCTATAATTCACCCCTCCACTTT
-,TRBV7-6,TRBJ2-7,17,TRBD1,CASSPLPGQPDHYEQYF,TGTGCCAGCAGCCCCTTACCGGGACAGCCGGACCACTACGAGCAGTACTTC
-,TRBV4-3,TRBJ2-6,16,-,CASSQEASSGANVLTF,TGCGCCAGCAGCCAAGAAGCAAGCTCTGGGGCCAACGTCCTGACTTTC
-,TRBV7-2,TRBJ2-1,16,TRBD2,CASSLGVGRARGEQFF,TGTGCCAGCAGCTTAGGGGTCGGGAGGGCCCGGGGTGAGCAGTTCTTC
-,TRBV27,TRBJ2-5,15,-,CASSSFWGHQETQYF,TGTGCCAGCAGTTCGTTTTGGGGGCACCAAGAGACCCAGTACTTC
once,TRBV25-1,TRBJ1-3,12,-,CASSEYGNTIYF,TGTGCCAGCAGTGAGTATGGAAACACCATATATTTT
-,TRBV27,TRBJ1-1,15,-,CASSLSMVLNTEAFF,TGTGCCAGCAGTTTATCGATGGTTTTGAACACCGAAGCTTTCTTT
few,TRBV4-3,TRBJ1-5,13,-,CASSQSMSQPQHF,TGCGCCAGCAGCCAATCTATGTCTCAGCCCCAGCATTTT
-,TRBV6-5,TRBJ1-1,14,-,CASSPDRPGTEAFF,TGTGCCAGCAGCCCTGACAGACCGGGCACTGAAGCTTTCTTT
-,TRBV5-6,TRBJ1-1,15,TRBD1,CASSFPRTGPTEAFF,TGTGCCAGCAGCTTTCCCAGGACAGGGCCCACTGAAGCTTTCTTT
few,TRBV29-1,TRBJ2-2,14,TRBD2,CSVTSGSYTGELFF,TGCAGCGTAACTAGCGGGAGTTACACCGGGGAGCTGTTTTTT
-,TRBV10-3,TRBJ2-7,15,TRBD1,CAISEPQGASYEQYF,TGTGCCATCAGTGAGCCCCAGGGGGCTTCCTACGAGCAGTACTTC
-,TRBV19,TRBJ1-5,14,-,CASSMGHYNQPQHF,TGTGCCAGTAGTATGGGACACTACAATCAGCCCCAGCATTTT
few,TRBV6-4,TRBJ2-3,15,TRBD2,CASSLTSGAGDTQYF,TGTGCCAGCAGCCTGACTAGCGGGGCGGGAGATACGCAGTATTTT
once,TRBV19,TRBJ2-3,12,-,CATSTGADTQYF,TGTGCCACCTCGACAGGCGCAGATACGCAGTATTTT
few,TRBV28,TRBJ2-1,18,TRBD2,CASSFAPPLREGYNEQFF,TGTGCCAGCAGTTTCGCCCCCCCCCTGCGGGAGGGATACAATGAGCAGTTCTTC
-,TRBV4-2,TRBJ2-3,16,TRBD2,CASSPILTSSPDTQYF,TGTGCCAGCAGCCCAATTCTGACTAGCAGCCCAGATACGCAGTATTTT
-,TRBV5-4,TRBJ2-2,14,-,CASSYKDLPGELFF,TGTGCCAGCAGCTACAAGGACTTGCCCGGGGAGCTGTTTTTT
-,TRBV2,TRBJ1-4,15,-,CASSEARGTNEKLFF,TGTGCCAGCAGTGAAGCGCGAGGGACTAATGAAAAACTGTTTTTT